The 28 T cell receptor beta chains below come from one sample, sequenced in a study of blood T cell repertoires in COVID-19. Method: immunoSEQ multiplex PCR; TCRdb's copy keeps in-frame clones and lacks some. The sample includes about 270,000 clones, more than 75% seen only once; the top ten take approximately 2.4%. Sequenced sample: PBMCs or T cells enriched from blood (not recorded which). The receptors were gathered from a young woman who had recovered from COVID-19.

This clone was counted a single time. This chain connects TRBV5-1 to TRBJ1-2; TRBD1 aligns across 7 bases. J was trimmed by 4 bases and V by 4 bases; bases with no gene match: 7. Germline V gene data show CDR1 as SGHRS and CDR2 as YFSETQ. CDR3 size: 14 residues. This CDR3 reads CASSPRQGGYGYTF. The CDR3 bases are TGCGCCAGCAGCCCCAGACAGGGTGGCTATGGCTACACCTTC.

This clone was recorded once. The same CDR3 also results from other DNA sequences found in this sample. This rearrangement joins TRBV5-1 to TRBJ1-1; D possibly corresponds to TRBD1 (5 bases). Germline CDR1 reads SGHRS; CDR2 reads YFSETQ. The CDR3 extends over 13 amino acids. The V end lost 4 bases, the J end lost 1 base, and 8 bases lay between the germline ends. CDR3 region: CASSPGQNTEAFF. The CDR3 nucleotides read TGCGCCAGCAGCCCCGGACAGAACACTGAAGCTTTCTTT.

The J gene is TRBJ2-5, the V gene TRBV2; TRBD2 matches 14 bases. Trimming at V came to 4 bases and at J to 5 bases, leaving 3 bases not matched to a gene. Germline lookup yields CDR1 SNHLY and CDR2 FYNNEI. The CDR3 runs 15 residues. CDR3 residues: CASSAGTSGGETQYF. The CDR3 DNA is TGTGCCAGCAGTGCCGGGACTAGCGGGGGTGAGACCCAGTACTTC.

This chain joins TRBV5-6 and TRBJ2-5; perhaps TRBD1 as D (5 bases). This CDR3 is built from 13 residues. Germline assignment: CDR1 SGHDT and CDR2 YYEEEE. V lost 4 bases and J 5 bases, leaving 12 bases between the germline ends. CDR3 sequence reads: CASSQGAGETQYF. The CDR3 DNA reads as TGTGCCAGCAGCCAGGGTGCAGGGGAGACCCAGTACTTC. The full variable domain, its missing parts supplied by reference TRBV5-6 and TRBJ2-5, is DAGVTQSPTHLIKTRGQQVTLRCSPKSGHDTVSWYQQALGQGPQFIFQYYEEEERQRGNFPDRFSGHQFPNYSSELNVNALLLGDSALYLCASSQGAGETQYFGPGTRLLVL.

The chain employs TRBV18 and TRBJ2-3, with TRBD1 identical over 10 bases. Germline lookup yields CDR1 KGHSH and CDR2 LQKENI. This CDR3 is built from 18 residues. V dropped 0 bases and J dropped 2; count of bases not matched to a gene: 8. The CDR3 here is CASSPPKTGTGVTDTQYF. DNA for the CDR3: TGTGCCAGCTCACCACCGAAAACCGGGACAGGGGTCACAGATACGCAGTATTTT.

Comments on this clone: The sample holds other DNA sequences that translate to the same CDR3. This CDR3 reads CASSPGDGYTF. For the CDR3, the DNA is TGTGCCAGCAGTCCCGGGGATGGCTACACCTTC. The chain couples TRBV12-3 or TRBV12-4 to TRBJ1-2; D is unresolved. CDR3 length equals 11 residues. Trimming cost V 5 bases and J 6 bases, with 7 bases left between them.

This rearrangement joins TRBV5-1 to TRBJ2-3; 14 bases match TRBD2. J lost 6 bases, V lost 3 bases, and 6 bases had no gene match. The CDR3 sequence is 16 residues long. Germline CDR1 and CDR2: SGHRS and YFSETQ. The CDR3: CASSSGTSGSLDTQYF. In DNA, the CDR3 is TGCGCCAGCAGCTCGGGGACTAGCGGGAGTTTGGATACGCAGTATTTT.

J is TRBJ1-3 and V is TRBV5-8; 9 nucleotides align to TRBD1. The CDR3 spans 15 residues. J was trimmed by 0 bases and V by 5 bases; bases with no gene match: 3. Per the germline V gene, CDR1 is SGHTS and CDR2 is YDEGEE. CDR3 sequence: CASRLTGGSGNTIYF. CDR3 nucleotides: TGTGCCAGCAGATTGACAGGGGGCTCTGGAAACACCATATATTTT.

This clone is a singleton in its sample. This rearrangement joins TRBV14 to TRBJ2-2; the D is unclear. V lost 4 bases and J lost 3, with 6 bases in between. CDR3 length equals 13 residues. Germline-derived CDR1 and CDR2 are SGHDN and FVKESK. The CDR3 region is CASSLRDTGELFF. Here the CDR3 DNA reads TGTGCCAGCAGCCTACGGGACACCGGGGAGCTGTTTTTT.

CDR3 region: CASSSRTGNAGELFF. The CDR3 coding sequence is TGTGCCAGCAGCTCCCGGACAGGGAATGCCGGGGAGCTGTTTTTT. The chain has TRBV7-7 and TRBJ2-2, with 8 bases aligning to TRBD1. Trimming removed 4 bases from V and 6 bases from J; junction bases left unmatched: 7. The germline V gene has CDR1 SSHAT and CDR2 FNYEAQ (reference sequence). This CDR3 is built from 15 residues.

J is TRBJ1-2 and V is TRBV7-9; D may be TRBD1 (5 bases). V lost 3 bases, J lost 1 base, and 15 bases lay in between. The CDR3 length is 16 residues. Germline V lookup: CDR1 SEHNR, CDR2 FQNEAQ (reference sequence). CDR3 in DNA: TGTGCCAGCAGCTTGTCATTCCAGGGCCATAACTATGGCTACACCTTC. As protein: CASSLSFQGHNYGYTF.

This clone was observed a handful of times. The chain couples TRBV14 to TRBJ1-1; 8 nucleotides line up with TRBD1. V lost 3 bases and J lost 5; bases outside the gene matches: 8. Germline V CDR1 and CDR2: SGHDN, FVKESK. The CDR3 has 15 residues. The CDR3 protein is CASSHLGQGGTEAFF. DNA of the CDR3: TGTGCCAGCAGCCACCTTGGACAGGGAGGGACTGAAGCTTTCTTT.

The V and J genes are TRBV27 and TRBJ1-5; D perhaps matches TRBD1 (6 bases). Trimming shortened V by 1 base and J by 5 bases, and 12 bases separated the two germline ends. The V gene's germline CDR1 is MNHEY and CDR2 SMNVEV (reference sequence). The CDR3 spans 15 residues. The CDR3, as DNA: TGTGCCAGCAGTTTATGGGGGGGGCGCGATCAGCCCCAGCATTTT. It is translated as CASSLWGGRDQPQHF.

This sequence joins TRBV18 and TRBJ1-4; D is possibly TRBD1 (5 bases). V gave up 6 bases and J gave up 0 bases, with 11 bases separating them. The CDR3 extends over 15 amino acids. Germline CDR1 reads KGHSH; CDR2 reads LQKENI. The CDR3 bases are TGTGCCAGCTCCGACCAACAGGCAACTAATGAAAAACTGTTTTTT. Encoded protein: CASSDQQATNEKLFF.

This chain links TRBV5-1 with TRBJ2-7; 9 bases are shared with TRBD1. Germline V gene data show CDR1 as SGHRS and CDR2 as YFSETQ. This CDR3 has 13 amino acids. V lost 9 bases and J lost 4; bases outside the gene matches: 8. The DNA of the CDR3 is TGCGCCACCCAGGGGACAGGGCCTTACGAGCAGTACTTC. Translated, it gives CATQGTGPYEQYF.

This clone was counted only a few times. The chain links TRBV27 to TRBJ2-7; no clear D. The length of the CDR3 is 12 residues. Trimming stripped 4 bases from V and 11 bases from J, with 15 bases between. In germline, CDR1 is MNHEY, CDR2 SMNVEV (reference sequence). The CDR3 region has the DNA TGTGCCAGCAGTTCTACCCTGTTCCCGGAGTACTTC. It encodes CASSSTLFPEYF.

The chain has TRBV6-5 and TRBJ2-5; 7 nucleotides match TRBD1. Germline V gene lookup returns CDR1 MNHEY and CDR2 SVGAGI. The trim removed 7 bases at V and 1 base at J, leaving 9 bases unmatched. The CDR3 runs to 15 residues. CDR3 sequence: CASTHMRQGQETQYF. For the CDR3, the DNA is TGTGCCAGCACTCATATGAGACAGGGCCAAGAGACCCAGTACTTC.

This chain uses TRBV18 with TRBJ1-2, with D perhaps TRBD1 (5 bases). The CDR3 has 16 amino acids. V lost 2 bases and J lost 0, with 13 bases in between. Looked up from germline, CDR1 is KGHSH and CDR2 is LQKENI. Here the CDR3 reads CASSPFSGGANYGYTF. Here the CDR3 DNA reads TGTGCCAGCTCACCATTTTCGGGGGGAGCTAACTATGGCTACACCTTC.

This clone came up a few times. The chain recombines TRBV4-1 with TRBJ2-1, with 8 nucleotides matching TRBD2. V was pared by 1 base and J by 5 bases, with 19 bases of the junction left unmatched. Per the germline V gene, CDR1 is MGHRA and CDR2 is YSYEKL. The CDR3 consists of 20 residues. The CDR3 spells CASSQVPGLVGVRGDNEQFF. The CDR3 coding sequence is TGCGCCAGCAGCCAAGTGCCGGGACTAGTGGGGGTTCGTGGGGACAATGAGCAGTTCTTC.

The J gene is TRBJ1-6, the V gene TRBV6-6; D possibly corresponds to TRBD1 (5 bases). V was cut by 0 bases and J by 7 bases, with 10 bases left in between. The CDR3 has 15 residues. Germline loops: CDR1 MNHNY, CDR2 SVGAGI (reference sequence). CDR3 nucleotide sequence: TGTGCCAGCAGTTACTCGAGTCAGGGAAATTCACCCCTCCACTTT. Protein: CASSYSSQGNSPLHF.

This rearrangement joins TRBV5-6 to TRBJ2-1; TRBD2 agrees at 7 bases. CDR1 is SGHDT, CDR2 YYEEEE, per germline. The CDR3 has 16 amino acids. V lost 2 bases, J lost 9 bases, and 14 bases stayed unmatched. The CDR3 DNA reads as TGTGCCAGCAGCTTTTTTCTAGCGGTTAAAACCAGTGAGCAGTTCTTC. This gives the protein CASSFFLAVKTSEQFF.

The CDR3 loop reads CASSPTARFGGIYNEQFF. DNA for the CDR3: TGTGCCAGCAGTCCAACCGCCCGGTTCGGGGGGATTTACAATGAGCAGTTCTTC. This chain joins TRBV27 and TRBJ2-1; 7 positions agree with TRBD2. J gave up 4 bases and V 5 bases, and 17 bases lay outside the gene matches. Looked up from germline, CDR1 is MNHEY and CDR2 is SMNVEV (reference sequence). The CDR3 sequence is 18 residues long.

The chain joins TRBV7-9 to TRBJ2-7; TRBD1 matches at 7 bases. The CDR3 has 12 residues. Germline CDR1 SEHNR, CDR2 FQNEAQ (reference sequence). V lost 4 bases and J lost 6; bases outside the gene matches: 3. Here the CDR3 reads CASSSTGSEQYF. CDR3 coding DNA: TGTGCCAGCAGCTCGACAGGGTCCGAGCAGTACTTC.

This chain links TRBV7-2 with TRBJ2-5, with 9 bases aligning to TRBD2. Germline V gene sequence: CDR1 SGHTA, CDR2 FQGNSA. J was trimmed by 2 bases and V by 5 bases; bases with no gene match: 6. There are 15 residues in the CDR3. CDR3 amino acids: CASSHGTSRQETQYF. The CDR3 nucleotides read TGTGCCAGCAGCCATGGGACTAGCAGGCAAGAGACCCAGTACTTC.

The chain carries TRBV30 and TRBJ2-7; D may be TRBD1 (5 bases). Trimming cost V 0 bases and J 8 bases, with 14 bases left between them. Germline CDR1 reads GTSNPN; CDR2 reads SVGIG (reference sequence). The CDR3 is 13 residues long. The CDR3 DNA is TGTGCCTGGAGTGTACAGGCAGGCAGTAAGCAGTACTTC. It yields the protein CAWSVQAGSKQYF.

Concerning this clone itself: Other DNA sequences in this specimen translate into the identical CDR3. This chain connects TRBV6-5 to TRBJ1-1, with TRBD1 as a possible D gene (6 bases). The V and J ends lost 0 bases and 5 bases respectively, with 7 bases between them. CDR1 MNHEY and CDR2 SVGAGI come from the germline V gene. This CDR3 has 13 residues. In nucleotides, the CDR3 is TGTGCCAGCAGTTACTCCAGGGGAACTGAAGCTTTCTTT. Encoded protein: CASSYSRGTEAFF.

The chain uses TRBV10-1 and TRBJ2-7; the D gene is possibly TRBD1 (5 bases). The CDR3 length is 13 residues. Germline CDR1 and CDR2: WNHNN and SYGVQD (reference sequence). V lost 1 base to trimming and J lost 5 bases, with 9 bases between them. CDR3 bases: TGCGCCAGCAGTGAGTACAGGACCAACGAGCAGTACTTC. It codes for CASSEYRTNEQYF.

The chain has TRBV28 and TRBJ2-7; TRBD1 matches at 8 bases. V shed 5 bases and J 3 bases; nucleotides not matched to a gene: 15. Germline-derived CDR1 and CDR2 are MDHEN and SYDVKM. This CDR3 has 17 amino acids. DNA for the CDR3: TGTGCCAGCAGTCTAGGGTGGGGGCAGGGGGCTTTCTACGAGCAGTACTTC. Protein sequence: CASSLGWGQGAFYEQYF.